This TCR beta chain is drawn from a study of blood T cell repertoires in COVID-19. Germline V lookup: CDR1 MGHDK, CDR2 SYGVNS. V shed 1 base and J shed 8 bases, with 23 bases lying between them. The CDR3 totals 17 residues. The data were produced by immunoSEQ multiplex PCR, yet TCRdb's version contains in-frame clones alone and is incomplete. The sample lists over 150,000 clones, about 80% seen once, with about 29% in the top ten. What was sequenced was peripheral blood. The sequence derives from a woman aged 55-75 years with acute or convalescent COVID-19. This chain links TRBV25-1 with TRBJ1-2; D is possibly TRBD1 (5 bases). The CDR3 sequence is CASSEFGQGGRRVGYTF. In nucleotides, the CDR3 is TGTGCCAGCAGTGAATTCGGGCAGGGTGGAAGGCGTGTGGGCTACACCTTC.